These 18 T cell receptor beta chains share one sample of origin, sequenced in a study of T cells in Graves' hyperthyroidism and ophthalmopathy. Amplified regions were TCR beta CDR3 sequences from RNA transcripts. An initial round of RT-PCR targeting the TCR CDR3 relied on the HTBI primer set. MiXCR, applied by TCRdb to the multiplex PCR reads, yields one record per CDR3 protein. The sample gives about 330,000 distinct CDR3 sequences, roughly 13% of which show up once; 30% to 40% is in the top ten. Sample: blood. The receptors were sampled from a woman between 35 and 50 years old with Graves' ophthalmopathy.

This chain links TRBV5-4 with TRBJ2-2; D ambiguous. V lost 1 base, J lost 6 bases, and 7 bases lay in between. The CDR3 is 13 amino acids. Germline V lookup: CDR1 SGHNT, CDR2 YYREEE (reference sequence). CDR3 loop: CASSLWGPGELFF. CDR3 sequence (DNA): TGTGCCAGCAGCTTGTGGGGTCCCGGGGAGCTGTTTTTT.

This clonotype was detected ten times or more. The chain employs TRBV7-2 and TRBJ2-1; unclear D gene. Germline V gene sequence: CDR1 SGHTA, CDR2 FQGNSA. Trimming cost V 4 bases and J 7 bases, with 20 bases left between them. This CDR3 spans 16 amino acids. The CDR3 coding sequence is TGTGCCAGCAGCTCCCCCGGGTCCCCCATGGGGAATGAGCAGTTCTTC. It specifies CASSSPGSPMGNEQFF.

In this sample, this clonotype turned up many times. The rearrangement joins TRBV2 to TRBJ1-2; D unresolved. The germline CDR1 and CDR2 sequences are SNHLY and FYNNEI. The CDR3 covers 12 residues. V dropped 7 bases and J dropped 0 bases, with 6 bases sitting between them. CDR3 region: CASTRSNYGYTF. The CDR3 DNA reads as TGTGCCAGCACTCGGTCTAACTATGGCTACACCTTC.

The chain couples TRBV20-1 to TRBJ2-3; D remains unclear. Deletions cut 4 bases from V and 1 base from J, with 9 bases between. CDR1 is DFQATT, CDR2 SNEGSKA, per germline (reference sequence). The CDR3 has 13 amino acids. In nucleotides, the CDR3 is TGCAGTGCTATGGACGGGCGCACAGATACGCAGTATTTT. It translates to CSAMDGRTDTQYF.

This clonotype was detected ten times or more. The rearrangement joins TRBV6-1 to TRBJ1-2, with 8 bases matching TRBD1. Trimming cost V 4 bases and J 4 bases; bases outside gene matches: 8. From germline, CDR1 is MNHNS and CDR2 SASEGT. CDR3 length equals 15 residues. The CDR3 region has the DNA TGTGCCAGCAGTGGAACCGGGACAGGAATCTATGGCTACACCTTC. It encodes CASSGTGTGIYGYTF.

This clonotype was seen many times. V is TRBV12-3 or TRBV12-4 and J is TRBJ2-3; TRBD2 agrees at 11 bases. The length of the CDR3 is 18 residues. The ends lost 5 bases at V and 2 bases at J; junction bases unmatched: 12. CDR3 amino acids: CASSPTSGSFSDTDTQYF. CDR3 DNA: TGTGCCAGCAGTCCTACTAGCGGGAGCTTCTCAGACACAGATACGCAGTATTTT.

Regarding this clonotype: A single base separates this from a much larger clone, so it may be a read error. The chain is built from TRBV25-1 and TRBJ2-7, with D possibly TRBD2 on 6 matching bases. The CDR3 has 14 amino acids. Germline CDR1 reads MGHDK; CDR2 reads SYGVNS. V lost 5 bases and J 2 bases, leaving 13 bases between the germline ends. The chain's CDR3 is CASSPPGATYEQYF. The DNA of the CDR3 is TGTGCCAGCAGTCCCCCGGGAGCCACCTACGAGCAGTACTTC.

This clonotype was seen a few times. This rearrangement joins TRBV27 to TRBJ2-7; D possibly matches TRBD1 or TRBD2 (5 bases each). This CDR3 has 16 residues. The germline V gene encodes CDR1 MNHEY and CDR2 SMNVEV (reference sequence). Trimming shortened V by 4 bases and J by 5 bases, and 21 bases separated the two germline ends. The CDR3 is CASSSSAGTGWNEQYF. CDR3 DNA: TGTGCCAGCAGTTCATCCGCCGGGACGGGGTGGAACGAGCAGTACTTC.

This clonotype was seen once. An end of the junction differs from the germline gene, which may be a read error. V is TRBV24-1 and J is TRBJ2-2; perhaps TRBD2 as D (6 bases). Per the germline V gene, CDR1 is KGHDR and CDR2 is SFDVKD. The CDR3 spans 18 residues. CDR3 DNA sequence: TGTGCCACCAGTGATCTTCCCCGGGGGTTGGCGAACACCTGGGAGCTGTTTTTT. Translated, it gives CATSDLPRGLANTWELFF.

This clonotype has just one count. A much larger clone differs by one base, so this may be a read error. The chain recombines TRBV6-9 with TRBJ2-5; 8 bases fit TRBD1. Trimming took 4 bases from V and 3 from J; bases not matched to a gene: 1. Germline V gives CDR1 MNHGY, CDR2 SVAAGI. The CDR3 is made up of 13 amino acids. This CDR3 is CASSSTGEETQYF. CDR3 nucleotides: TGTGCCAGCAGTTCGACAGGGGAAGAGACCCAGTACTTC.

The chain employs TRBV7-8 and TRBJ2-3; weak D call: TRBD2 (6 bases). The CDR3 length is 17 residues. Germline V lookup: CDR1 SGHVS, CDR2 FQNEAQ. Deletions cut 3 bases from V and 4 bases from J, with 20 bases between. CDR3 residues: CASSFRWGGGGADTQYF. The CDR3 DNA follows: TGTGCCAGCAGCTTTCGGTGGGGAGGAGGCGGGGCAGATACGCAGTATTTT.

The chain joins TRBV6-1 to TRBJ2-3; 9 nucleotides agree with TRBD2. The CDR3 contains 15 residues. The germline CDR1 and CDR2 sequences are MNHNS and SASEGT. J lost 5 bases, V lost 5 bases, and 8 bases had no gene match. The CDR3 DNA follows: TGTGCCAGCAGTAAAACTAGCGGGTTGGGAGATACGCAGTATTTT. Translated: CASSKTSGLGDTQYF.

The chain carries TRBV18 and TRBJ1-3, with D possibly being TRBD1 (6 bases). Germline V gene lookup returns CDR1 KGHSH and CDR2 LQKENI. The V gene lost 0 bases and the J gene lost 0 bases, with 12 bases spanning the gap. The CDR3 is 17 amino acids. The CDR3 protein is CASSPPTGPRSGNTIYF. For the CDR3, the DNA is TGTGCCAGCTCACCACCGACAGGACCACGCTCTGGAAACACCATATATTTT.

This clonotype was recorded many times. The J gene is TRBJ1-2, the V gene TRBV6-2 or TRBV6-3; the match to TRBD1 covers 7 bases. V gave up 6 bases and J gave up 4 bases; unmatched junction bases: 14. This CDR3 is built from 16 residues. Germline V gene sequence: CDR1 MNHEY, CDR2 SVGEGT. Here the CDR3 reads CASRSSPGGASYGYTF. As DNA, the CDR3 is TGTGCCAGCAGATCAAGTCCAGGGGGAGCGAGCTATGGCTACACCTTC.

This clonotype has a count of ten or more. The chain carries TRBV11-3 and TRBJ1-2; D perhaps matches TRBD1 (5 bases). The CDR3 contains 16 residues. V shed 1 base and J shed 8 bases, with 20 bases lying between them. Germline V gene sequence: CDR1 SGHNT, CDR2 YENEEA. The CDR3 loop reads CASSLVSLGGVRGYTF. CDR3 DNA: TGTGCCAGCAGCTTAGTTAGCCTTGGAGGGGTCCGAGGCTACACCTTC.

The sample holds many counts of this clonotype. The J gene is TRBJ1-1, the V gene TRBV10-3, with D perhaps TRBD1 (5 bases). V lost 3 bases to trimming and J lost 0 bases, with 5 bases between them. The CDR3 extends over 13 amino acids. Germline loops: CDR1 ENHRY, CDR2 SYGVKD. CDR3 sequence: CAISDRVNTEAFF. For the CDR3, the DNA is TGTGCCATCAGTGACAGGGTGAACACTGAAGCTTTCTTT.

This clonotype has at least ten counts. The chain carries TRBV11-2 and TRBJ2-1; D gene ambiguous. The CDR3 sequence is 14 residues long. V dropped 1 base and J dropped 6 bases, with 10 bases sitting between them. The germline gives CDR1 SGHAT, CDR2 FQNNGV. CDR3 nucleotide sequence: TGTGCCAGCAGCTTAGTCCCAATTGGCAATGAGCAGTTCTTC. Amino acid sequence: CASSLVPIGNEQFF.

This clonotype was recorded many times. The gene calls are TRBV20-1 and TRBJ2-5, with 9 bases lining up with TRBD2. Trimming removed 4 bases from V and 2 bases from J; junction bases left unmatched: 8. CDR1 and CDR2 from the germline V gene are DFQATT and SNEGSKA (reference sequence). CDR3 length: 15 amino acids. The CDR3 loop reads CSAISPTSGQETQYF. The CDR3 DNA reads as TGCAGTGCTATATCCCCCACTAGCGGGCAAGAGACCCAGTACTTC.